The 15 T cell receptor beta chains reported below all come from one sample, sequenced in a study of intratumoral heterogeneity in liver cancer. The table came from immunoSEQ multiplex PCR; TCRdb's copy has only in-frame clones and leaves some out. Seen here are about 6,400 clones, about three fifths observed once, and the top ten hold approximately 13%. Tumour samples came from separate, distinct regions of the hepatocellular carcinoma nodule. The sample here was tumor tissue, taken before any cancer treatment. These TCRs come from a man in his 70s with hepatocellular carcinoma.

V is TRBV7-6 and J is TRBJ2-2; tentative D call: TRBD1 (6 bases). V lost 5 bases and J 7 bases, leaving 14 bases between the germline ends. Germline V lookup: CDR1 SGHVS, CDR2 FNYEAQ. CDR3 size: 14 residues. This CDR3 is CASSLDQGLGELFF. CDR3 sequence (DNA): TGTGCCAGCAGCCTCGATCAGGGGCTCGGGGAGCTGTTTTTT.

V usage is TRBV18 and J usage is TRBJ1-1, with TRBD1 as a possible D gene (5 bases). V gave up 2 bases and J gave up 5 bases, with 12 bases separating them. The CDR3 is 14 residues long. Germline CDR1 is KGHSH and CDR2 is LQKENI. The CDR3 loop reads CASSPEGRYTEAFF. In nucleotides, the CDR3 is TGTGCCAGCTCACCAGAGGGACGGTATACTGAAGCTTTCTTT.

This CDR3 reads CASGGSLGNTEAFF. The CDR3 region has the DNA TGTGCCAGCGGGGGGTCCTTGGGGAACACTGAAGCTTTCTTT. The chain combines TRBV7-9 with TRBJ1-1, with a weak D call TRBD1 (5 bases). Trimming pared 8 bases from V and 1 base from J, leaving 14 bases between. Germline V gene lookup returns CDR1 SEHNR and CDR2 FQNEAQ (reference sequence). CDR3 size: 14 residues.

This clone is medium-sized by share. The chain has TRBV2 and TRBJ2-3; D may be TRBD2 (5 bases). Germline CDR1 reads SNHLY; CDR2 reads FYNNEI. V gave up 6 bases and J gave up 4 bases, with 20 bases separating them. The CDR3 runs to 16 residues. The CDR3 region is CASRRAWRQLADTQYF. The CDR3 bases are TGTGCCAGCAGGAGGGCCTGGCGCCAGCTCGCAGATACGCAGTATTTT.

Here the CDR3 reads CASSPNNHRGSYGYTF. CDR3 bases: TGTGCCAGTAGTCCCAACAACCACAGGGGATCCTATGGCTACACCTTC. The chain carries TRBV19 and TRBJ1-2, with 7 nucleotides matching TRBD1. V lost 5 bases and J lost 4; bases outside the gene matches: 13. This CDR3 is 16 amino acids long. Germline CDR1 is LNHDA and CDR2 is SQIVND (reference sequence).

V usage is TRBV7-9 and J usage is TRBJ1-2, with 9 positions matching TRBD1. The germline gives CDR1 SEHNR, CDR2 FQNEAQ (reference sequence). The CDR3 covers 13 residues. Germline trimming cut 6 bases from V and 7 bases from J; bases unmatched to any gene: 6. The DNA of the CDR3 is TGTGCCAGCAGTCCTACAGGGGGCACTGGCTACACCTTC. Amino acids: CASSPTGGTGYTF. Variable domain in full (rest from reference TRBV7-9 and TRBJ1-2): DTGVSQNPRHKITKRGQNVTFRCDPISEHNRLYWYRQTLGQGPEFLTYFQNEAQLEKSRLLSDRFSAERPKGSFSTLEIQRTEQGDSAMYLCASSPTGGTGYTFGSGTRLTVV.

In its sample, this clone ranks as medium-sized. This chain's CDR3 is CASSPGTGANSPLHF. As DNA, the CDR3 is TGTGCCAGCAGTCCAGGGACAGGGGCCAATTCACCCCTCCACTTT. The J gene is TRBJ1-6, the V gene TRBV27; 10 bases align to TRBD1. CDR3 length equals 15 residues. Germline V lookup: CDR1 MNHEY, CDR2 SMNVEV (reference sequence). V lost 5 bases, J lost 7 bases, and 5 bases stayed unmatched.

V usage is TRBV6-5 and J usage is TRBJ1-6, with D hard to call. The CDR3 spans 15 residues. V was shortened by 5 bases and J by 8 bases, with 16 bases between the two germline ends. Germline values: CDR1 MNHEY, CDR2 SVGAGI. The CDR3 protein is CASSSRNGWHSPLHF. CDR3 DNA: TGTGCCAGCAGTAGCAGGAACGGCTGGCATTCACCCCTCCACTTT.

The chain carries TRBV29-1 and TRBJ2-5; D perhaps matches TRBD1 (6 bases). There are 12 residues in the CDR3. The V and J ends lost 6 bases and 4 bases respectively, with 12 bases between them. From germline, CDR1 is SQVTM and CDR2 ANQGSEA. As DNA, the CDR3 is TGCAGCGTCCTTATAGGGGGAGAGACCCAGTACTTC. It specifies CSVLIGGETQYF. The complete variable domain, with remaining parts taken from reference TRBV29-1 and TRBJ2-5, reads SAVISQKPSRDICQRGTSLTIQCQVDSQVTMMFWYRQQPGQSLTLIATANQGSEATYESGFVIDKFPISRPNLTFSTLTVSNMSPEDSSIYLCSVLIGGETQYFGPGTRLLVL.

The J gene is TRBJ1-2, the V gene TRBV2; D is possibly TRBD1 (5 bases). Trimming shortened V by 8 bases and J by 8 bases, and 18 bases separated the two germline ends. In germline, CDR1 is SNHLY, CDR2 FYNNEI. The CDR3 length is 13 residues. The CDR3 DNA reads TGTGCCAGCCCTGGGAGCAGGGCTGTGGGCTACACCTTC. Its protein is CASPGSRAVGYTF. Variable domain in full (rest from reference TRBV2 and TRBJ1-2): EPEVTQTPSHQVTQMGQEVILRCVPISNHLYFYWYRQILGQKVEFLVSFYNNEISEKSEIFDDQFSVERPDGSNFTLKIRSTKLEDSAMYFCASPGSRAVGYTFGSGTRLTVV.

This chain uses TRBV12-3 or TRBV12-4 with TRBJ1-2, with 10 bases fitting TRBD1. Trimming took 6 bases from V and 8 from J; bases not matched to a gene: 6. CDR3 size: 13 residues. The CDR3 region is CASSLWTGGGYTF. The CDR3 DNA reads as TGTGCCAGCAGCCTCTGGACAGGGGGAGGCTACACCTTC.

CDR3 protein: CASSKLAGRYNQPQHF. The CDR3 nucleotides read TGTGCCAGCAGTAAGCTAGCGGGCAGGTACAATCAGCCCCAGCATTTT. The chain employs TRBV28 and TRBJ1-5; D unresolved. V shed 5 bases and J shed 3 bases, with 17 bases lying between them. The CDR3 spans 16 residues. CDR1 is MDHEN and CDR2 is SYDVKM in the germline V gene. Full variable domain (outside the CDR3, taken from reference TRBV28 and TRBJ1-5): DVKVTQSSRYLVKRTGEKVFLECVQDMDHENMFWYRQDPGLGLRLIYFSYDVKMKEKGDIPEGYSVSREKKERFSLILESASTNQTSMYLCASSKLAGRYNQPQHFGDGTRLSIL.

DNA for the CDR3: TGTGCCAGTAGTAATGGGACCCCCGCTTCACCCCTCCACTTT. This codes for CASSNGTPASPLHF. J is TRBJ1-6 and V is TRBV19; maybe TRBD1 (5 bases). V was trimmed by 4 bases and J by 9 bases, leaving 13 bases between them. The CDR3 extends over 14 amino acids. The germline gives CDR1 LNHDA, CDR2 SQIVND (reference sequence).

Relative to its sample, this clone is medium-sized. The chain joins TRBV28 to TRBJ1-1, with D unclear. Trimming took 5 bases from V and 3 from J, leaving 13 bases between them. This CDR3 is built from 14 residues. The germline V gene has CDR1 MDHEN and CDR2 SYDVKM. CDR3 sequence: CASSPEKRYTEAFF. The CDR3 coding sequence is TGTGCCAGCAGTCCTGAAAAAAGGTACACTGAAGCTTTCTTT.

The chain's CDR3 is CASTPSTGLAKNIQYF. The CDR3 DNA reads as TGTGCCAGCACCCCCAGCACGGGGCTAGCCAAAAACATTCAGTACTTC. V usage is TRBV27 and J usage is TRBJ2-4, with D perhaps TRBD1 or TRBD2 (5 bases each). The CDR3 is 16 residues long. The V end was cut by 7 bases, the J end by 0 bases, with 16 bases between. Germline V lookup: CDR1 MNHEY, CDR2 SMNVEV (reference sequence).